Sequencing of this T cell receptor beta chain was carried out in a study of OX40 agonist ivuxolimab in advanced cancers. This CDR3 region has 14 residues. Looked up from germline, CDR1 is MNHNS and CDR2 is SASEGT. Trimming removed 1 base at V and 9 bases at J, with 15 bases between. Profiled with immunoSEQ multiplex PCR; TCRdb holds only in-frame clones, not every one. The sample contains about 77,000 clones, 80% to 90% of which appear only once. Sequenced material: CD4+ or CD8+ T cells sorted from blood, taken in a trial of the OX40 agonist ivuxolimab. The TCR sequence derives from an adult with an advanced solid tumor such as melanoma, head and neck, liver or kidney cancer. V and J are TRBV6-1 and TRBJ1-2, with D unclear. This chain's CDR3 is CASSEEGVTPSYTF. DNA for the CDR3: TGTGCCAGCAGTGAAGAGGGCGTCACTCCGAGCTACACCTTC.